Listed here are 4 T cell receptor beta chains from one sample, sequenced in a study of T cell repertoires in cytomegalovirus infection (dated by TCRdb to about 2019). The treatment or condition label, read with the paper, signifies: in vitro stimulation with specific CMV peptide epitopes to enrich CMV-specific T cells. No antigen has been identified for these receptors. Data came from an Illumina HiSeq 1500. TCRdb handled the public reads itself, with Q25 trimming in fastp and clone calling in MiXCR, and kept productive beta chains. CDR3 protein duplicates are merged, each entry listing the most common genes and DNA. This sample is represented by about half a million distinct CDR3 sequences; about two fifths of them were singletons. Just under 45% of the sample comes from the top ten. The sample consisted of cultured PBMCs, taken from culture after CMV antigen stimulation. The receptors were sampled from a human donor in good health (CMV status not recorded). Some clones in this sample may be carry-over from other donors' samples.

In DNA form, the CDR3 reads TGTGCCAGCAGTGGACGGAAACGCACAGATACGCAGTATTTT. Its translation is CASSGRKRTDTQYF. This chain links TRBV7-2 with TRBJ2-3; D is unresolved. Per germline, CDR1 SGHTA and CDR2 FQGNSA. Between the trimmed V and J ends, which lost 6 bases and 1 base, there was a span of 11 bases. The CDR3 length is 14 residues.

V usage is TRBV10-3 and J usage is TRBJ1-5, with 10 bases aligning to TRBD1. Germline V CDR1 and CDR2: ENHRY, SYGVKD. The length of the CDR3 is 14 residues. Trimming took 10 bases from V and 3 from J; bases not matched to a gene: 6. CDR3 in amino acids: CATGQGGTNQPQHF. The DNA of the CDR3 is TGTGCCACAGGACAGGGGGGGACCAATCAGCCCCAGCATTTT.

This clonotype has a handful of counts. The chain employs TRBV4-3 and TRBJ2-1; TRBD2 matches at 8 bases. This CDR3 spans 17 amino acids. Trimming cost V 5 bases and J 6 bases; bases outside gene matches: 15. Germline CDR1 reads LGHNA; CDR2 reads YSLEER. The CDR3 sequence: CASSTRVRGDASNEQFF. CDR3 coding DNA: TGCGCCAGCAGCACACGAGTGCGGGGGGACGCGTCCAATGAGCAGTTCTTC.

This clonotype was seen only a few times. The rearrangement joins TRBV12-3 or TRBV12-4 to TRBJ2-7; perhaps D is TRBD1 or TRBD2 (5 bases each). This CDR3 has 13 amino acids. V was cut by 4 bases and J by 2 bases, with 9 bases left in between. The CDR3 sequence: CASSWDGAYEQYF. In DNA, the CDR3 is TGTGCCAGCAGTTGGGACGGAGCCTACGAGCAGTACTTC.